This T cell receptor (beta chain) was documented in a study of blood T cell repertoires in COVID-19. Study-level information: Samples came from the United States, Italy and Spain, spanning acute and convalescent COVID-19. T cells, B-cell-depleted T cells, or PBMCs supplied cDNA or gDNA.

During active infection, Seattle patients enrolled and were then monitored through disease. The authors' processing: Amplification of reference gene primers provided the estimated nucleated cell counts. Generated by immunoSEQ multiplex PCR, the TCRdb table keeps only in-frame clones and is missing some. V and J calls and clone size are those listed in that table; D and trimming were worked out from the DNA. This table holds about 310,000 clones, around 89% found once. Sequenced: peripheral blood. This sequence originates from a woman aged 40-49 years with COVID-19, enrolled during active disease.

The CDR3 DNA is TGTGCCAGCAGCTTACAGACTAGCGGGGGGGCGGGCAATGAGCAGTTCTTC. Its protein is CASSLQTSGGAGNEQFF. The chain joins TRBV7-2 to TRBJ2-1, with 14 bases fitting TRBD2. Germline V gene data show CDR1 as SGHTA and CDR2 as FQGNSA. The CDR3 is 17 amino acids. The junction had 6 bases not matched to a gene; V was cut back by 2 bases and J by 6 bases. The full variable domain, its missing parts supplied by reference TRBV7-2 and TRBJ2-1, is GAGVSQSPSNKVTEKGKDVELRCDPISGHTALYWYRQSLGQGLEFLIYFQGNSAPDKSGLPSDRFSAERTGGSVSTLTIQRTQQEDSAVYLCASSLQTSGGAGNEQFFGPGTRLTVL.